The rows below give T cell receptor beta chains drawn from one sample of a study of blood T cells in healthy people across ages. TCRdb reprocessed the 5' RACE reads via MiXCR and lists one record per CDR3 protein. The repertoire includes approximately 800,000 distinct CDR3 sequences, less than 70% of them detected once, and approximately 40% sits in the top ten. The sample comprised blood. The receptors stem from an elderly man in good health. Each CDR3 is given with its conserved first and last residue. Each record gives: J gene, D gene, V gene, CDR3 protein. A D gene is named only where the DNA matches it firmly.

J: TRBJ2-1; D: .; V: TRBV7-2; CDR3: CASSRTVGYEQFF
J: TRBJ2-5; D: .; V: TRBV20-1; CDR3: CSARGDGGRETQYF
J: TRBJ1-2; D: .; V: TRBV12-3/TRBV12-4; CDR3: CASTLYGLQDGYTF
J: TRBJ2-6; D: .; V: TRBV5-1; CDR3: CASSLADSGANVLTF
J: TRBJ1-1; D: .; V: TRBV29-1; CDR3: CSVEDHSEVAFF
J: TRBJ2-7; D: TRBD1; V: TRBV5-1; CDR3: CASSLPTTGTHEQYF
J: TRBJ2-4; D: TRBD1; V: TRBV5-5; CDR3: CASSSGTGSAKNIQYF
J: TRBJ2-1; D: TRBD1; V: TRBV7-3; CDR3: CASSYLLGSGGKYNEQFF
J: TRBJ2-4; D: .; V: TRBV2; CDR3: CASSVSAENIQYF
J: TRBJ2-3; D: .; V: TRBV7-2; CDR3: CASSLRGTNTDTQYF
J: TRBJ2-5; D: TRBD2; V: TRBV9; CDR3: CASSVGVSGGQETQYF
J: TRBJ2-1; D: TRBD2; V: TRBV2; CDR3: CASRGAGTSGTGKFF
J: TRBJ1-1; D: .; V: TRBV3-1; CDR3: CASRKTGEAFF
J: TRBJ2-2; D: .; V: TRBV29-1; CDR3: CSVAPPNTGELFF
J: TRBJ2-3; D: TRBD2; V: TRBV6-4; CDR3: CASSDRGAGDITDTQYF
J: TRBJ2-1; D: .; V: TRBV11-2; CDR3: CASSLRTTSSYNEQFF
J: TRBJ2-5; D: .; V: TRBV24-1; CDR3: CATSGDTEETQYF
J: TRBJ2-3; D: .; V: TRBV3-1; CDR3: CASSQTVGDAYF
J: TRBJ2-1; D: TRBD2; V: TRBV10-3; CDR3: CAISELAGDYNEQFF
J: TRBJ1-3; D: .; V: TRBV5-1; CDR3: CASSLDRRNTIYF